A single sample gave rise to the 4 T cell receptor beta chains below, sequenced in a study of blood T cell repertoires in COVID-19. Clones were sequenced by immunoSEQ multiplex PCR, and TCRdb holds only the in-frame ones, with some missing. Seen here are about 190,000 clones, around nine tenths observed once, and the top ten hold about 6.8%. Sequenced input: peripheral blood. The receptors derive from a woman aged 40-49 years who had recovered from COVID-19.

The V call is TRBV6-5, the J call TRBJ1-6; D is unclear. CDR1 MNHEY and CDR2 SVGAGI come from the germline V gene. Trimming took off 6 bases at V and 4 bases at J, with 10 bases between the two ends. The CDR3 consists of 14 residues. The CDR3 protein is CASSLQNYNSPLHF. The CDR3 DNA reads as TGTGCCAGCAGCTTACAGAATTATAATTCACCCCTCCACTTT.

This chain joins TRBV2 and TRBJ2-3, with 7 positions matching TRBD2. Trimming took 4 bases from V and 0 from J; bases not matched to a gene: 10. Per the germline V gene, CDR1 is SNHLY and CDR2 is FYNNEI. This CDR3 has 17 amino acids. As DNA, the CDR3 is TGTGCCAGCAGTGCTGGGAAGCGGGGAAGGAGCACAGATACGCAGTATTTT. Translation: CASSAGKRGRSTDTQYF.

CDR3 DNA: TGTGCCATCAGTGCCCGGGGACAGGGGGGAGAAAAACTGTTTTTT. As protein: CAISARGQGGEKLFF. The chain combines TRBV10-3 with TRBJ1-4, with 11 positions matching TRBD1. Looked up from germline, CDR1 is ENHRY and CDR2 is SYGVKD. Germline trimming cut 4 bases from V and 8 bases from J; bases unmatched to any gene: 6. This CDR3 has 15 residues.

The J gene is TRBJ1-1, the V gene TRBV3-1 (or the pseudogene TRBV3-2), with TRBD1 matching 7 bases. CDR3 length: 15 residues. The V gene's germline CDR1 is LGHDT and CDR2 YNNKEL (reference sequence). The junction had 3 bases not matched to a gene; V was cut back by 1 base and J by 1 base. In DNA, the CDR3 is TGTGCCAGCAGCCAAGGCCGGGACAGGAACACTGAAGCTTTCTTT. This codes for CASSQGRDRNTEAFF.